These T cell receptor beta chains were read from a single sample in a study of cytomegalovirus exposure and HLA in healthy donors. Data came from immunoSEQ multiplex PCR; TCRdb stores just in-frame clones and leaves some out. The profile shows under 100,000 clones, about four fifths of them singletons. The sample comprised PBMCs. Source of these receptors: a woman aged 70-85 years in good health and CMV-seropositive. The CDR3 runs from the conserved cysteine through the conserved F or W. The D gene is left open where the match is weak. Clone size, where shown, is once, few, many, or a class for clones that have expanded.

clone_size,j_call,d_call,v_call,cdr3_nt,cdr3_aa
-,TRBJ2-1,TRBD2,TRBV28,TGTGCCAGCAGTCCCCATAGCGGGCGGAGCTCCTACAATGAGCAGTTCTTC,CASSPHSGRSSYNEQFF
-,TRBJ2-7,TRBD2,TRBV6-6,TGTGCCAGCAGTTACGGAGCGGGGGACGCTTACGAGCAGTACTTC,CASSYGAGDAYEQYF
once,TRBJ2-1,TRBD2,TRBV5-1,TGCGCCAGCAGGGGACTAAGCTCCTACAATGAGCAGTTCTTC,CASRGLSSYNEQFF
-,TRBJ1-2,-,TRBV19,TGTGCCAGTAGTATAGGGACAGTGAACTATGGCTACACCTTC,CASSIGTVNYGYTF
-,TRBJ2-3,TRBD2,TRBV6-1,TGTGCCAGCAGTGAACCGCTAGCGGGAGCTTATGGCACAGATACGCAGTATTTT,CASSEPLAGAYGTDTQYF
-,TRBJ2-2,TRBD2,TRBV7-3,TGTGCCAGCAGCTTCACACTAGCGGGAGGGGTCGGGGAGCTGTTTTTT,CASSFTLAGGVGELFF
-,TRBJ2-3,TRBD2,TRBV25-1,TGTGCCAGCACGGGAAAAGGGGAGGCGGGAGCACCCGGTACGCAGTATTTT,CASTGKGEAGAPGTQYF
once,TRBJ1-6,TRBD1,TRBV7-6,TGTGCCAGCAGCTTAGTGGCAGGGGGTACGGATTCACCCCTCCACTTT,CASSLVAGGTDSPLHF
-,TRBJ2-3,TRBD2,TRBV29-1,TGCAGCGTTGAGCTAGCGGGCATCACAGATACGCAGTATTTT,CSVELAGITDTQYF
-,TRBJ1-2,TRBD1,TRBV19,TGTGCCAGTAGTCGGGAGGGACAGGGGGCCATCTATGGCTACACCTTC,CASSREGQGAIYGYTF
-,TRBJ2-5,-,TRBV5-1,TGCGCCAGCAGCATGACAGGTCAAGAGACCCAGTACTTC,CASSMTGQETQYF
few,TRBJ1-5,-,TRBV15,TGTGCCACCAGCGGCTTCAATCAGCCCCAGCATTTT,CATSGFNQPQHF
-,TRBJ2-7,TRBD2,TRBV19,TGTGCCAGTAGCCACCGGCCAGCGGGAGTATGGGAGCAGTACTTC,CASSHRPAGVWEQYF
-,TRBJ2-1,-,TRBV7-9,TGTGCCAGCAGCACACGGGTCGACTCCAATGAGCAGTTCTTC,CASSTRVDSNEQFF
-,TRBJ2-3,TRBD1,TRBV28,TGTGCCAGCAGGGGGACAGGGGCCTACTCTAGCACAGATACGCAGTATTTT,CASRGTGAYSSTDTQYF
-,TRBJ2-7,TRBD2,TRBV4-1,TGCGCCAGCAGCCAAGAGGGACTAGGCTACGAGCAGTACTTC,CASSQEGLGYEQYF
-,TRBJ1-4,TRBD1,TRBV9,TGTGCCAGCAGCGCCGGCGGACAGGGGGCAATTGAAAAACTGTTTTTT,CASSAGGQGAIEKLFF
-,TRBJ2-2,-,TRBV6-5,TGTGCCAGCAGTTCTTCTGGGCCAAGCCGGGAGCTGTTTTTT,CASSSSGPSRELFF
-,TRBJ1-1,TRBD1,TRBV28,TGTGCCAGCAGGGGACAGTTGAACACTGAAGCTTTCTTT,CASRGQLNTEAFF
once,TRBJ1-5,TRBD1,TRBV19,TGTGCCAGTAGTGTGGACAGGGCGACCAGTCAGCCCCAGCATTTT,CASSVDRATSQPQHF
-,TRBJ2-2,TRBD1,TRBV7-9,TGTGCCAGCACCCCTGGGGCGACAGGGGGCTGGGGGGAGCTGTTTTTT,CASTPGATGGWGELFF
-,TRBJ2-3,TRBD2,TRBV7-2,TGTGCCAGCAGCCGTTCCCTAGCGGGAGGGGAGGATACGCAGTATTTT,CASSRSLAGGEDTQYF
-,TRBJ2-3,TRBD2,TRBV14,TGTGCCAGCAGCCAAGATGTAGCGGGAGGGCCAAAAGATACGCAGTATTTT,CASSQDVAGGPKDTQYF
-,TRBJ2-1,-,TRBV4-1,TGCGCCAGCAGCCAAGGCGCTCTAGCGACCAATGAGCAGTTCTTC,CASSQGALATNEQFF
few,TRBJ2-1,TRBD2,TRBV25-1,TGTGCCAGCAGTTTCTTATCGACTAGCCAAGGAGGGCACGAGCAGTTCTTC,CASSFLSTSQGGHEQFF
-,TRBJ2-1,TRBD2,TRBV13,TGTGCCAGCAGCTCGACTAGCGGGTCCTCGCGCAATGAGCAGTTCTTC,CASSSTSGSSRNEQFF
-,TRBJ2-3,-,TRBV6-1,TGTGCCAGCAGTGCCCGATTCCGTCCTTTGGCCACAGATACGCAGTATTTT,CASSARFRPLATDTQYF